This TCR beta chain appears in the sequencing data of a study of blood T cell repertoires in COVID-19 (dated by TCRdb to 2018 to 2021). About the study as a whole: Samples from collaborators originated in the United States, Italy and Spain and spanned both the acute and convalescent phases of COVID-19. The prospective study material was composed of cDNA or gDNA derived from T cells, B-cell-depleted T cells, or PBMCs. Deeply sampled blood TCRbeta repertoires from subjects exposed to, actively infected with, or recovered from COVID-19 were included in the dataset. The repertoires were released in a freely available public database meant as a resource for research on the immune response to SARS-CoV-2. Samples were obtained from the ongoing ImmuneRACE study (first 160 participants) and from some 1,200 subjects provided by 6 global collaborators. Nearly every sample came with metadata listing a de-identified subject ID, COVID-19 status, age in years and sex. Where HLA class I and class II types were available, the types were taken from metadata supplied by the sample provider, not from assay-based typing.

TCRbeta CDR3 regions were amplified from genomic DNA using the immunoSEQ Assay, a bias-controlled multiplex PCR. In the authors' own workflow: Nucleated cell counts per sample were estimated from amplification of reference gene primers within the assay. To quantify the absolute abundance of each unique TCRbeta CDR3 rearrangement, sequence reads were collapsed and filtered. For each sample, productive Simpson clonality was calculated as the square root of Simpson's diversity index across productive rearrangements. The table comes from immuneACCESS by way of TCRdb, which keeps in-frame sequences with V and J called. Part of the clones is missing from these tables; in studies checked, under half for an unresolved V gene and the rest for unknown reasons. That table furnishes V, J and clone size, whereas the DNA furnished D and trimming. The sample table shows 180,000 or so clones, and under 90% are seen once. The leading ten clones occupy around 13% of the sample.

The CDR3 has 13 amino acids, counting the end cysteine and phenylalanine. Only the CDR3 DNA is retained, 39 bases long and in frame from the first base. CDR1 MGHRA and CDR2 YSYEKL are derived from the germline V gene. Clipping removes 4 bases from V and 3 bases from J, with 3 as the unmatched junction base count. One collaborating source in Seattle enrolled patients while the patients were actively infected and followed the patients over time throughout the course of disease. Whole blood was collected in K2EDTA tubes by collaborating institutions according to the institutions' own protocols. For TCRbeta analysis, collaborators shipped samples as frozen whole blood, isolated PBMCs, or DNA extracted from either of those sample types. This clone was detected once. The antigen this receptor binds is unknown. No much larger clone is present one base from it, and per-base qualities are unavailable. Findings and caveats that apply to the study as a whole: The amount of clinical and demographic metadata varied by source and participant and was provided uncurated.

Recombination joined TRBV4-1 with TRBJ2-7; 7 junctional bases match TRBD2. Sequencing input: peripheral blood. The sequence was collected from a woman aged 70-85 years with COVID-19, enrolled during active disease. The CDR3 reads CASSRGLLYEQYF. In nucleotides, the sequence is TGCGCCAGCAGCCGGGGACTACTCTACGAGCAGTACTTC.